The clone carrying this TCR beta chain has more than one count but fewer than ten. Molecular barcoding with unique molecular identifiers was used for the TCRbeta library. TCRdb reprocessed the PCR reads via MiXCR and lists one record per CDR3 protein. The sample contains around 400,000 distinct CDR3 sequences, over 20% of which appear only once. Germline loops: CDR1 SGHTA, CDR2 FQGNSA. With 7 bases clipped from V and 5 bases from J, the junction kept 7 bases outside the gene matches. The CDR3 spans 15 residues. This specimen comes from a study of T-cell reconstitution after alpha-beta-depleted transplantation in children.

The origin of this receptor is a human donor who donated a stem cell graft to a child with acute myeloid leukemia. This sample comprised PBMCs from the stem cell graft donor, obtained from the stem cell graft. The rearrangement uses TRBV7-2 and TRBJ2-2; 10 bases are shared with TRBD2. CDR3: CASTSGSFVTGELFF. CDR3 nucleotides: TGTGCCAGCACTAGCGGGAGTTTCGTGACCGGGGAGCTGTTTTTT.